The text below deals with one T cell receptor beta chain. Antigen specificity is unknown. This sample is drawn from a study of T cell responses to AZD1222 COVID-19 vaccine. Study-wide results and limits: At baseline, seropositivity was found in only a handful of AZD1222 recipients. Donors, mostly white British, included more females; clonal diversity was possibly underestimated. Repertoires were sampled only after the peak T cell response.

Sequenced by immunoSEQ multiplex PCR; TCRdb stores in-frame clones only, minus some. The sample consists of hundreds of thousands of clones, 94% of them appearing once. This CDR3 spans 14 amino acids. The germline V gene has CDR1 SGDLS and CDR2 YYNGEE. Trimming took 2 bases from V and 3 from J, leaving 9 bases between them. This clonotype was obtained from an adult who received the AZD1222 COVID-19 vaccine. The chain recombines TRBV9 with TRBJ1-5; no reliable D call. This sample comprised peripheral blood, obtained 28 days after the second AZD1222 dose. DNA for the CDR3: TGTGCCAGCAGCGTGGGTCCAGACAATCAGCCCCAGCATTTT. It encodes CASSVGPDNQPQHF. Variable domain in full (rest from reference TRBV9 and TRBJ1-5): DSGVTQTPKHLITATGQRVTLRCSPRSGDLSVYWYQQSLDQGLQFLIQYYNGEERAKGNILERFSAQQFPDLHSELNLSSLELGDSALYFCASSVGPDNQPQHFGDGTRLSIL.